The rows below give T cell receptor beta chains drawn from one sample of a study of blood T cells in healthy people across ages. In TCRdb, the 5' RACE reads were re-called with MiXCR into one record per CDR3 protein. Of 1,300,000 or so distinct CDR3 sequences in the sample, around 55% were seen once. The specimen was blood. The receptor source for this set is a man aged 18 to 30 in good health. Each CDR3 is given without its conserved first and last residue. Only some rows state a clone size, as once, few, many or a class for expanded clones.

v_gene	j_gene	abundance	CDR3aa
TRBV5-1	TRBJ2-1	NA	ASSFPLIGGRLVNGQF
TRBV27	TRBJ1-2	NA	ASRIGVGGRGYT
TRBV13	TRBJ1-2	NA	ASSFLQNYGYT
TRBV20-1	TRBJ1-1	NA	SARDRMNGDTEAF
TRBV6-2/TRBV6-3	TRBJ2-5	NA	ASSYSTLLGETQY
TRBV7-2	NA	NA	ASSSPDWGTQY
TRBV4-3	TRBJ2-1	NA	ASSQDGLAGVNEQF
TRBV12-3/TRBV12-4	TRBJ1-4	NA	ASSFFMEKLF
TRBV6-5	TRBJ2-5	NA	ASSFPSRGGVQETQY
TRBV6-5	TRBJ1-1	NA	ASSYSNQGVTEAF
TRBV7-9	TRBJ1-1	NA	ASSFYGGFMNTEAF
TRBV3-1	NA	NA	ASSQRQGGDYEQY
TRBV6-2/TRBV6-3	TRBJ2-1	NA	ASSSGTGTWDEQF
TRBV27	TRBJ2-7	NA	ASSPYEAASYEQY
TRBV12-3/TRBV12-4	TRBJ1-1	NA	ASTLSITEAF
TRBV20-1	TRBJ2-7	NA	SARVSGRPWQY
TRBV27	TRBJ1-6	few	ASSLPVSGSPLH
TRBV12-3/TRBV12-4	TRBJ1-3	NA	ASTQRGSGNTIY
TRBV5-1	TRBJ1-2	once	ASSLSGRIYGYT
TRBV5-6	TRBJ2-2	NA	ASSSLRDTGELF
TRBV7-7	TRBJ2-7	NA	ASSLEAGLGSQY
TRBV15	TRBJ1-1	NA	ATSRARDSEAF
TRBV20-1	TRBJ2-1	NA	SAPNPQGKYNEQF
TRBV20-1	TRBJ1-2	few	SASSQGLSYGYT
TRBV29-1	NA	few	SVEFGDTYEQY
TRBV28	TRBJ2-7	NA	ASSSQGLAGERSSYEQY
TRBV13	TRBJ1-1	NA	ASSERGGDTEAF
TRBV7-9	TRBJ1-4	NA	ASSLGLWTRRDEKLF
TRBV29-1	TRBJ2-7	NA	SVVGTDHYEQY
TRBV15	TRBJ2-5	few	ATSRDRRVQETQY
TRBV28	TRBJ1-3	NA	ASSLTGVYGNTIY
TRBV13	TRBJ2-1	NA	ASSPRLEANEQF
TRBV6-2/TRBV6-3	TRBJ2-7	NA	ASRGTENYEQY
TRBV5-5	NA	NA	ASSLWESYEQY
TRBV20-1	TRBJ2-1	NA	SASSAANEQF
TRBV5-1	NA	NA	ASSSLESGQGTEQY
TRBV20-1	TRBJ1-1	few	SASRGLNTEAF
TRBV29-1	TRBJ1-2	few	SVDMNSGDYGYT
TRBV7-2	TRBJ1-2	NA	ASSLALGGDIYGYT
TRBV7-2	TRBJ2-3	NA	ASSLVTESTDTQY
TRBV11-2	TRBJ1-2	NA	ASSRVQGAASRGYGYT
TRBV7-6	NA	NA	ASSLAGTSPRSYNEQY
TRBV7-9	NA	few	ASSLGPGFYEQY
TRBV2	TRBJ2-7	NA	ASSVPGVAEQY
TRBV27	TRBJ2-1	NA	ASSTARSSYNEQF
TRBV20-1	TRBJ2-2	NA	SARDGIAGGYAGELF